One sample yielded the 20 T cell receptor beta chains listed below, sequenced in a study of cytomegalovirus exposure and HLA in healthy donors. The PCR was carried out with 60 Vbeta primers and 13 Jbeta primers. Profiling relied on immunoSEQ multiplex PCR, and the TCRdb table lists in-frame clones only, not all of them. The sample lists 150,000 to 200,000 clones, roughly 73% occurring once. Specimen: PBMCs. The receptors derive from a female donor in good health and CMV-seronegative.

The chain is built from TRBV10-3 and TRBJ1-2, with TRBD1 matching 12 bases. Germline values: CDR1 ENHRY, CDR2 SYGVKD. Trimming took 6 bases from V and 8 from J; bases not matched to a gene: 7. The CDR3 is 14 residues long. The CDR3 loop is CAIRGDRGREGYTF. The DNA of the CDR3 is TGTGCCATCAGGGGGGACAGGGGGCGCGAAGGCTACACCTTC.

The chain employs TRBV4-3 and TRBJ1-2; D unresolved. CDR3 length equals 15 residues. Per germline, CDR1 LGHNA and CDR2 YSLEER. The germline V and J ends were trimmed by 0 bases and 8 bases, with 16 bases remaining between them. The DNA for the CDR3 is TGCGCCAGCAGCCAAGACTCCACAAGTCCTAGGGGCTACACCTTC. This sequence encodes CASSQDSTSPRGYTF.

The chain uses TRBV6-5 and TRBJ1-6; D is ambiguous. V dropped 8 bases and J dropped 8 bases, with 13 bases sitting between them. Germline loops: CDR1 MNHEY, CDR2 SVGAGI. The CDR3 sequence is 13 residues long. CDR3 sequence reads: CASLRGLDSPLHF. CDR3 nucleotide sequence: TGTGCCAGCCTTAGAGGTCTTGATTCACCCCTCCACTTT.

The rearrangement links TRBV6-5 to TRBJ2-2, with a possible D match to TRBD1 (6 bases). CDR3 length: 14 residues. V lost 6 bases and J 3 bases, leaving 11 bases between the germline ends. Germline CDR1 is MNHEY and CDR2 is SVGAGI. CDR3 sequence: CASRQGLYTGELFF. In nucleotides, the CDR3 is TGTGCCAGCAGGCAGGGGCTGTACACCGGGGAGCTGTTTTTT.

This chain connects TRBV9 to TRBJ2-1; TRBD2 aligns across 9 bases. V lost 2 bases to trimming and J lost 3 bases; unmatched junction nucleotides: 6. The germline V gene has CDR1 SGDLS and CDR2 YYNGEE. This CDR3 is 16 amino acids long. CDR3 residues: CASSVDSGSNYNEQFF. DNA of the CDR3: TGTGCCAGCAGCGTCGATAGCGGGAGTAACTACAATGAGCAGTTCTTC.

The chain employs TRBV5-5 and TRBJ1-2; possible D gene TRBD1, 6 bases. Trimming removed 0 bases from V and 3 bases from J, with 15 bases in between. Germline CDR1 is SGHKS and CDR2 is YYEKEE (reference sequence). The CDR3 is 16 residues long. CDR3 residues: CASSLDPQGFYYGYTF. For the CDR3, the DNA is TGTGCCAGCAGCTTGGACCCGCAGGGGTTTTACTATGGCTACACCTTC. The entire variable domain, with the rest obtained from reference TRBV5-5 and TRBJ1-2, is as follows: DAGVTQSPTHLIKTRGQQVTLRCSPISGHKSVSWYQQVLGQGPQFIFQYYEKEERGRGNFPDRFSARQFPNYSSELNVNALLLGDSALYLCASSLDPQGFYYGYTFGSGTRLTVV.

The gene calls are TRBV15 and TRBJ2-1; the match to TRBD2 covers 10 bases. V lost 1 base and J lost 6; bases outside the gene matches: 6. CDR1 is LNHNV, CDR2 YYDKDF, per germline (reference sequence). The CDR3 extends over 16 amino acids. The CDR3 DNA follows: TGTGCCACCAGCAGAGCGAAGCTAGCGGGAGTCAATGAGCAGTTCTTC. As protein: CATSRAKLAGVNEQFF.

This chain links TRBV2 with TRBJ2-5; D call uncertain. Trimming removed 9 bases at V and 2 bases at J, with 13 bases between. CDR1 SNHLY and CDR2 FYNNEI come from the germline V gene. The CDR3 spans 13 residues. In nucleotides, the CDR3 is TGTGCCAGTCGCTTAGGCAGGCAAGAGACCCAGTACTTC. Its protein product is CASRLGRQETQYF.

CDR3 protein: CASSDSGGYEQYF. The CDR3 DNA follows: TGTGCCAGCAGTGACTCGGGAGGCTACGAGCAGTACTTC. The chain recombines TRBV6-4 with TRBJ2-7; TRBD2 might be the D (6 bases). Germline loops: CDR1 MRHNA, CDR2 SNTAGT. This CDR3 region has 13 residues. Trimming took off 0 bases at V and 3 bases at J, with 6 bases between the two ends.

The rearrangement joins TRBV14 to TRBJ1-1, with TRBD1 matching 8 bases. The CDR3 has 16 residues. The germline CDR1 and CDR2 sequences are SGHDN and FVKESK. The V segment lost 4 bases and the J segment 3 bases; nucleotides outside the gene matches: 10. DNA of the CDR3: TGTGCCAGCAGCCCCTGGACAGGGCTAGGGGACACTGAAGCTTTCTTT. It encodes CASSPWTGLGDTEAFF.

The genes are TRBV6-1 and TRBJ2-5; TRBD1 is a possible D gene (6 bases). Trimming took off 6 bases at V and 5 bases at J, with 13 bases between the two ends. This CDR3 contains 13 residues. CDR1 is MNHNS, CDR2 SASEGT, per germline. This CDR3 reads CASRKTGTETQYF. The CDR3 nucleotides read TGTGCCAGCAGGAAGACAGGAACGGAGACCCAGTACTTC.

This clone appeared a single time. DNA for the CDR3: TGTGCCAGCAGTTTAGGGTCGCAGGGTGAAGCTTTCTTT. Translated: CASSLGSQGEAFF. The chain uses TRBV28 and TRBJ1-1; D might be TRBD1 (5 bases). Deletions cut 2 bases from V and 7 bases from J, with 11 bases between. This CDR3 region has 13 residues. The germline V gene encodes CDR1 MDHEN and CDR2 SYDVKM.

The rearrangement uses TRBV7-2 and TRBJ1-2, with 10 bases aligning to TRBD1. The CDR3 is 15 amino acids. Germline CDR1 and CDR2: SGHTA and FQGNSA. J was trimmed by 6 bases and V by 0 bases; bases with no gene match: 4. The CDR3 DNA sequence: TGTGCCAGCAGCTTAGCGCGGACAGGGGGGGATGGCTACACCTTC. It translates to CASSLARTGGDGYTF.

This clone was observed a single time. CDR3 region: CASSSSGGGSYEQYF. As DNA, the CDR3 is TGTGCCAGCAGCTCTAGCGGGGGGGGCTCCTACGAGCAGTACTTC. The J gene is TRBJ2-7, the V gene TRBV7-3, with 12 bases matching TRBD2. J lost 0 bases, V lost 4 bases, and 1 base had no gene match. CDR1 and CDR2 from the germline V gene are SGHTA and FQGTGA. The CDR3 sequence is 15 residues long.

The J gene is TRBJ2-1, the V gene TRBV15, with TRBD1 matching over 9 bases. The CDR3 sequence is 15 residues long. Germline CDR1 and CDR2: LNHNV and YYDKDF (reference sequence). V shed 3 bases, J shed 3 bases, and the junction held 3 bases outside the gene matches. CDR3 nucleotides: TGTGCCACCAGCAGGACAGGGGGGGACTACAATGAGCAGTTCTTC. Its translation is CATSRTGGDYNEQFF.

The gene calls are TRBV15 and TRBJ2-1; TRBD2 matches 10 bases. CDR1 and CDR2 (germline): LNHNV, YYDKDF (reference sequence). J gave up 3 bases and V 1 base, and 3 bases lay outside the gene matches. CDR3 size: 16 residues. The CDR3 loop is CATSRVGTSVYNEQFF. DNA of the CDR3: TGTGCCACCAGCAGAGTAGGGACTAGCGTCTACAATGAGCAGTTCTTC.

Regarding this clone: At one of its ends the junction is not consistent with the germline gene, which may arise from a read error. The same CDR3 is also encoded by other DNA sequences in this sample. The CDR3 DNA is TGTGCCAGCAGCCTACGGTGGGGGGGGGACGAGCAGTACTTT. The encoded protein is CASSLRWGGDEQYF. The chain has TRBV7-2 and TRBJ2-7; the match to TRBD2 covers 7 bases. This CDR3 spans 14 amino acids. Germline loops: CDR1 SGHTA, CDR2 FQGNSA.

The V and J genes are TRBV6-5 and TRBJ2-7; perhaps TRBD1 as D (6 bases). Germline V gene sequence: CDR1 MNHEY, CDR2 SVGAGI. The CDR3 runs 16 residues. V was shortened by 0 bases and J by 0 bases, with 12 bases between the two germline ends. The CDR3 sequence: CASSYSLPGASYEQYF. The CDR3 DNA sequence: TGTGCCAGCAGTTACTCGCTACCAGGGGCCTCCTACGAGCAGTACTTC.

The rearrangement links TRBV29-1 to TRBJ1-2; possible D gene TRBD1, 5 bases. Trimming removed 4 bases from V and 4 bases from J, with 10 bases in between. CDR1 is SQVTM, CDR2 ANQGSEA, per germline. The length of the CDR3 is 12 residues. The DNA of the CDR3 is TGCAGCGTTGGAGTGACAGCCTATGGCTACACCTTC. Its translation is CSVGVTAYGYTF.

The chain carries TRBV19 and TRBJ1-6; TRBD1 aligns across 7 bases. This CDR3 has 15 amino acids. CDR1 LNHDA and CDR2 SQIVND come from the germline V gene (reference sequence). V dropped 8 bases and J dropped 8; count of bases not matched to a gene: 12. Written as DNA, the CDR3 is TGTGCCAGTTCCCCCTTGGACAGGAACGATTCACCCCTCCACTTT. It translates to CASSPLDRNDSPLHF.